Presented here are 30 T cell receptor beta chains from one specimen sequenced in a study of T cell responses to AZD1222 COVID-19 vaccine. Profiled with immunoSEQ multiplex PCR; TCRdb holds only in-frame clones, not every one. The profile covers roughly 150,000 clones, with 70% to 90% appearing a single time and 0.85% to 1.1% taken by the ten largest. The sequencing used peripheral blood, collected 28 days after the second AZD1222 dose. All receptors derive from an adult who received the AZD1222 COVID-19 vaccine.

The chain links TRBV7-6 to TRBJ1-2; TRBD1 might be the D (5 bases). Germline CDR1 reads SGHVS; CDR2 reads FNYEAQ. The CDR3 consists of 14 residues. Trimming left V 5 bases short and J 6 bases short, with 16 bases between. CDR3: CASSKSPGMDGYTF. As DNA, the CDR3 is TGTGCCAGCAGCAAGAGTCCAGGGATGGATGGCTACACCTTC.

This chain connects TRBV7-9 to TRBJ2-5; TRBD1 is a possible D gene (6 bases). Per the germline V gene, CDR1 is SEHNR and CDR2 is FQNEAQ (reference sequence). With 1 base removed from V and 5 bases from J, the gap between germline ends came to 23 bases. This CDR3 contains 18 residues. The CDR3 is CASSLGGLRARKAETQYF. CDR3 coding DNA: TGTGCCAGCAGCTTAGGGGGGCTACGAGCGCGGAAGGCGGAGACCCAGTACTTC.

The chain combines TRBV11-2 with TRBJ1-5, with D possibly being TRBD1 (5 bases). The germline V and J ends were trimmed by 4 bases and 7 bases, with 11 bases remaining between them. Looked up from germline, CDR1 is SGHAT and CDR2 is FQNNGV. This CDR3 is 13 amino acids long. The CDR3 DNA reads TGTGCCAGCAGCTCCCAGGGTGGGCAGCCCCAGCATTTT. Amino acids: CASSSQGGQPQHF.

This clone was seen a single time. The rearrangement joins TRBV5-1 to TRBJ2-3; D may match TRBD1 or TRBD2 (5 bases each). With 0 bases removed from V and 2 bases from J, the gap between germline ends came to 16 bases. CDR1 and CDR2 from the germline V gene are SGHRS and YFSETQ. The CDR3 sequence is 17 residues long. The CDR3 protein is CASSLGRGGPSTDTQYF. In nucleotides, the CDR3 is TGCGCCAGCAGCTTGGGTCGGGGCGGACCTTCCACAGATACGCAGTATTTT.

The J gene is TRBJ1-4, the V gene TRBV7-9; possibly TRBD1 for D (6 bases). Trimming removed 3 bases at V and 11 bases at J, with 16 bases between. Per germline, CDR1 SEHNR and CDR2 FQNEAQ (reference sequence). The CDR3 is 14 residues long. The chain's CDR3 is CASSFTPDSLKLFF. CDR3 sequence (DNA): TGTGCCAGCAGCTTCACCCCGGACAGTCTTAAACTGTTTTTT.

The chain employs TRBV27 and TRBJ2-7; possibly TRBD1 or TRBD2 for D (5 bases each). The germline gives CDR1 MNHEY, CDR2 SMNVEV (reference sequence). Deletions cut 4 bases from V and 2 bases from J, with 9 bases between. This CDR3 is built from 13 residues. CDR3 amino acids: CASSSGGAYEQYF. In nucleotides, the CDR3 is TGTGCCAGCAGTTCTGGGGGTGCCTACGAGCAGTACTTC.

The chain is built from TRBV15 and TRBJ2-7; 7 nucleotides align to TRBD2. The J segment lost 6 bases and the V segment lost 0 bases, leaving 8 bases of the junction unmatched. The CDR3 has 15 amino acids. Germline lookup yields CDR1 LNHNV and CDR2 YYDKDF (reference sequence). CDR3 loop: CATSREKPGGSEQYF. The CDR3 DNA reads as TGTGCCACCAGCAGAGAGAAACCGGGGGGTTCCGAGCAGTACTTC.

V is TRBV12-3 or TRBV12-4 and J is TRBJ2-7; 7 positions agree with TRBD1. The CDR3 has 13 residues. The junction had 5 bases not matched to a gene; V was cut back by 5 bases and J by 4 bases. CDR3 region: CASSTGQKYEQYF. CDR3 DNA sequence: TGTGCCAGCAGTACGGGACAGAAGTACGAGCAGTACTTC.

The table lists this clone with a few counts. The genes are TRBV2 and TRBJ2-7; 12 positions agree with TRBD2. Germline CDR1 reads SNHLY; CDR2 reads FYNNEI. The V segment lost 6 bases and the J segment 4 bases; nucleotides outside the gene matches: 13. The length of the CDR3 is 17 residues. CDR3 in DNA: TGTGCCAGCAGCCTACCTAGCGGGGGGGCTCCTCGATACGAGCAGTACTTC. Its translation is CASSLPSGGAPRYEQYF.

V is TRBV5-4 and J is TRBJ1-1, with D uncertain. The germline V gene encodes CDR1 SGHNT and CDR2 YYREEE (reference sequence). The CDR3 has 15 residues. V was clipped by 4 bases and J by 0 bases, with 13 bases between them. The DNA of the CDR3 is TGTGCCAGCAGCCCCGGACCGGGGATGAACACTGAAGCTTTCTTT. It codes for CASSPGPGMNTEAFF.

The chain employs TRBV19 and TRBJ2-5; 7 positions match TRBD2. V shed 7 bases and J 5 bases; nucleotides not matched to a gene: 7. The germline V gene has CDR1 LNHDA and CDR2 SQIVND (reference sequence). The CDR3 is 13 residues long. The CDR3 is CASTWGGSETQYF. In DNA form, the CDR3 reads TGTGCCAGTACCTGGGGGGGATCGGAGACCCAGTACTTC.

This clone was seen a few times. J is TRBJ1-2 and V is TRBV12-3 or TRBV12-4; D unresolved. The CDR3 extends over 12 amino acids. V lost 6 bases and J 5 bases, leaving 10 bases between the germline ends. The CDR3: CASSRYVYGYTF. The CDR3 nucleotides read TGTGCCAGCAGCCGCTACGTATATGGCTACACCTTC.

The chain employs TRBV15 and TRBJ2-5; D is uncertain. Germline V gene lookup returns CDR1 LNHNV and CDR2 YYDKDF (reference sequence). The CDR3 length is 13 residues. Trimming left V 0 bases short and J 4 bases short, with 6 bases between. CDR3 DNA: TGTGCCACCAGCAGAGATCTCACAGAGACCCAGTACTTC. Protein sequence: CATSRDLTETQYF. The complete variable domain, with remaining parts taken from reference TRBV15 and TRBJ2-5, reads DAMVIQNPRYQVTQFGKPVTLSCSQTLNHNVMYWYQQKSSQAPKLLFHYYDKDFNNEADTPDNFQSRRPNTSFCFLDIRSPGLGDTAMYLCATSRDLTETQYFGPGTRLLVL.

V is TRBV2 and J is TRBJ1-5; D remains ambiguous. CDR3 length equals 17 residues. Trimming removed 0 bases at V and 2 bases at J, with 14 bases between. Germline V gene data show CDR1 as SNHLY and CDR2 as FYNNEI. This CDR3 reads CASSEALRGIGNQPQHF. The CDR3 DNA reads as TGTGCCAGCAGTGAAGCGCTTCGTGGTATCGGCAATCAGCCCCAGCATTTT.

The chain has TRBV10-1 and TRBJ1-4; D gene unclear. Trimming pared 6 bases from V and 8 bases from J, leaving 16 bases between. The CDR3 covers 14 residues. CDR1 and CDR2 (germline): WNHNN, SYGVQD (reference sequence). Here the CDR3 reads CASSSTTRGEKLFF. DNA for the CDR3: TGCGCCAGCAGCTCGACCACACGCGGGGAAAAACTGTTTTTT.

The J gene is TRBJ1-2, the V gene TRBV19; 10 bases fit TRBD1. CDR1 is LNHDA, CDR2 SQIVND, per germline (reference sequence). The CDR3 is made up of 15 amino acids. J was trimmed by 3 bases and V by 4 bases; bases with no gene match: 5. This chain's CDR3 is CASSTRQGADYGYTF. The CDR3 DNA reads TGTGCCAGTAGTACCCGACAGGGGGCAGACTATGGCTACACCTTC.

The chain uses TRBV2 and TRBJ1-4, with D possibly matching TRBD1 (6 bases). This CDR3 has 14 residues. CDR1 is SNHLY, CDR2 FYNNEI, per germline. Trimming removed 5 bases from V and 7 bases from J, with 14 bases in between. The CDR3 DNA reads as TGTGCCAGCAGTTATGACAGGTTGAGTGAAAAACTGTTTTTT. This sequence encodes CASSYDRLSEKLFF.

This rearrangement joins TRBV19 to TRBJ1-1; 7 bases fit TRBD1. The CDR3 extends over 13 amino acids. Germline CDR1 LNHDA, CDR2 SQIVND (reference sequence). Germline trimming cut 5 bases from V and 3 bases from J; bases unmatched to any gene: 3. CDR3 nucleotides: TGTGCCAGTAGTCCCGACAGGGACACTGAAGCTTTCTTT. Translating gives CASSPDRDTEAFF.

V is TRBV16 and J is TRBJ2-1; no definite D call. Between the trimmed V and J ends, which lost 0 bases and 4 bases, there was a span of 7 bases. Germline CDR1 and CDR2: KGHSY and FQNENV. This CDR3 comprises 14 residues. The CDR3 loop is CASSQSLQYNEQFF. CDR3 DNA: TGTGCCAGCAGCCAATCGCTACAGTACAATGAGCAGTTCTTC.

The V call is TRBV18, the J call TRBJ2-3; 8 bases match TRBD2. The V and J ends lost 1 base and 3 bases, in that order; junction bases with no gene match: 12. Looked up from germline, CDR1 is KGHSH and CDR2 is LQKENI. The CDR3 contains 18 residues. CDR3 sequence: CASSPLPPTSGGTDTQYF. CDR3 nucleotide sequence: TGTGCCAGCTCACCACTCCCTCCCACGAGCGGGGGTACAGATACGCAGTATTTT.

The chain is built from TRBV6-1 and TRBJ1-1; D remains ambiguous. The V gene's germline CDR1 is MNHNS and CDR2 SASEGT. The V end lost 3 bases, the J end lost 1 base, and 6 bases lay between the germline ends. The CDR3 length is 13 residues. CDR3 bases: TGTGCCAGCAGTGACAGGTCGAACACTGAAGCTTTCTTT. Encoded protein: CASSDRSNTEAFF.

Only one count was recorded for this clone. V and J are TRBV19 and TRBJ2-7; D possibly corresponds to TRBD1 (6 bases). Germline assignment: CDR1 LNHDA and CDR2 SQIVND (reference sequence). V lost 8 bases and J 6 bases, leaving 20 bases between the germline ends. The CDR3 runs to 14 residues. The CDR3 nucleotides read TGTGCCAGTCGACAGGAGAGTTTTACAAGCGAGCAGTACTTC. Translation: CASRQESFTSEQYF.

V gene TRBV6-5 combines with J gene TRBJ2-7; the D is unclear. V lost 5 bases and J lost 7, with 21 bases in between. This CDR3 is 15 amino acids long. CDR1 and CDR2 from the germline V gene are MNHEY and SVGAGI. CDR3 protein: CASSRAKAHDEEQYF. CDR3 in DNA: TGTGCCAGCAGTCGAGCTAAGGCCCATGATGAGGAGCAGTACTTC.

This clone was counted once. The V call is TRBV7-6, the J call TRBJ1-4; 8 bases map to TRBD1. The CDR3 is 13 amino acids. From germline, CDR1 is SGHVS and CDR2 FNYEAQ. V lost 4 bases, J lost 10 bases, and 5 bases stayed unmatched. As DNA, the CDR3 is TGTGCCAGCAGCTCTGCACAGGGGGGAAAACTGTTTTTT. It yields the protein CASSSAQGGKLFF.

CDR3 protein: CASGRGPTDTQYF. In nucleotides, the CDR3 is TGTGCCAGCGGACGGGGACCCACAGATACGCAGTATTTT. The chain uses TRBV2 and TRBJ2-3; D possibly uses TRBD1 or TRBD2 (5 bases each). The CDR3 has 13 amino acids. V was cut by 8 bases and J by 2 bases, with 11 bases left in between. From germline, CDR1 is SNHLY and CDR2 FYNNEI.

The chain's CDR3 is CASSILGLAGGTGELFF. CDR3 bases: TGTGCCAGTAGTATATTAGGCCTAGCGGGGGGCACCGGGGAGCTGTTTTTT. This sequence joins TRBV19 and TRBJ2-2, with 11 positions matching TRBD2. The CDR3 is 17 amino acids. Germline CDR1 and CDR2: LNHDA and SQIVND (reference sequence). Trimming removed 2 bases from V and 4 bases from J; junction bases left unmatched: 6.

This chain joins TRBV18 and TRBJ2-3; D ambiguous. From germline, CDR1 is KGHSH and CDR2 LQKENI. CDR3 length: 15 residues. V lost 3 bases and J 6 bases, leaving 16 bases between the germline ends. This chain's CDR3 is CASSPIGQVPDTQYF. CDR3 bases: TGTGCCAGCTCACCGATCGGGCAGGTGCCCGATACGCAGTATTTT.

The chain links TRBV15 to TRBJ2-7; no clear D. Looked up from germline, CDR1 is LNHNV and CDR2 is YYDKDF (reference sequence). The CDR3 spans 12 residues. Trimming pared 0 bases from V and 6 bases from J, leaving 6 bases between. The CDR3 region is CATSRDRFEQYF. DNA of the CDR3: TGTGCCACCAGCAGAGATCGCTTCGAGCAGTACTTC.

Regarding this clone: The sample holds other DNA sequences that translate to the same CDR3. The gene calls are TRBV10-3 and TRBJ1-3; 7 nucleotides line up with TRBD1. Germline CDR1 reads ENHRY; CDR2 reads SYGVKD. Unmatched junction bases numbered 7, after V lost 10 bases and J lost 7 bases. CDR3 length equals 12 residues. CDR3 amino acids: CATRDSRNTIYF. CDR3 in DNA: TGTGCCACCAGGGACAGCAGGAACACCATATATTTT.

V is TRBV5-1 and J is TRBJ2-7; 11 bases match TRBD1. The CDR3 sequence is 14 residues long. CDR1 is SGHRS, CDR2 YFSETQ, per germline. The V segment lost 3 bases and the J segment 9 bases; nucleotides outside the gene matches: 8. The CDR3 loop is CASSSGQGERGQYF. The CDR3 nucleotides read TGCGCCAGCAGCTCGGGACAGGGGGAAAGGGGGCAGTACTTC.